This TCR beta chain was found in a study of monozygotic twins with inflammatory bowel disease. Around 3,600 ng of total RNA went into each TCR library. For both chains, the TCRalpha and TCRbeta cDNA went through two nested PCRs of approximately 16 and 9 cycles. TCRdb reworked the 5' RACE reads into one entry per CDR3 protein, no DNA. The listing contains more than 300,000 distinct CDR3 sequences. A word on this clonotype: The antigen remains unidentified.

Germline V gives CDR1 SGHTA, CDR2 FQGTGA. The CDR3 length is 15 residues. Study results and limitations: None of the different T cell subtypes could be distinguished from one another. Fewer shared clonotypes with others were found in IBD patients than in healthy twins, especially with disease activity.

Input material: blood. This chain joins TRBV7-3 and TRBJ2-3; TCRdb names TRBD2, which stays unverified in the absence of DNA. The TCR originated in a human donor with ulcerative colitis or Crohn's disease, or a healthy co-twin of an affected twin (not recorded which). CDR3: CASSLTSGHTDTQYF.